The 16 T cell receptor beta chains in this list originate from one sample, sequenced in a study of T-cell reconstitution after alpha-beta-depleted transplantation in children. Unique molecular identifiers tagged the TCRbeta library. TCRdb processed the PCR reads anew with MiXCR; each CDR3 protein has one entry. The profile shows around 490,000 distinct CDR3 sequences, about an eighth of them singletons. The source material was PBMCs, mostly from graft donor cells, sampled 180 days after TCRalphabeta/CD19-depleted stem cell transplant. The receptor set was obtained from a female patient aged 2 to 10 who had a stem cell transplant for aplastic anemia, so the T cells may come from the graft donor.

This clonotype was detected ten times or more. The chain is built from TRBV29-1 and TRBJ1-5; 7 bases align to TRBD1. This CDR3 spans 13 amino acids. Germline CDR1 and CDR2: SQVTM and ANQGSEA. V shed 4 bases and J 6 bases; nucleotides not matched to a gene: 6. CDR3 residues: CSVGDRASQPQHF. The CDR3 DNA reads TGCAGCGTTGGTGACAGGGCAAGTCAGCCCCAGCATTTT. The full variable domain, its missing parts supplied by reference TRBV29-1 and TRBJ1-5, is SAVISQKPSRDICQRGTSLTIQCQVDSQVTMMFWYRQQPGQSLTLIATANQGSEATYESGFVIDKFPISRPNLTFSTLTVSNMSPEDSSIYLCSVGDRASQPQHFGDGTRLSIL.

This clonotype was seen more than once but under ten times. The chain carries TRBV18 and TRBJ1-5, with 8 bases aligning to TRBD1. The CDR3 sequence is 16 residues long. The V gene end was trimmed by 0 bases and the J gene end by 6 bases; junction bases not matched to a gene: 7. In germline, CDR1 is KGHSH, CDR2 LQKENI. The CDR3 coding sequence is TGTGCCAGCTCACCACCCATGACAGGGGCAGCTCAGCCCCAGCATTTT. Translating gives CASSPPMTGAAQPQHF. Supplemented by reference TRBV18 and TRBJ1-5, the full variable domain reads NAGVMQNPRHLVRRRGQEARLRCSPMKGHSHVYWYRQLPEEGLKFMVYLQKENIIDESGMPKERFSAEFPKEGPSILRIQQVVRGDSAAYFCASSPPMTGAAQPQHFGDGTRLSIL.

V gene TRBV5-4 combines with J gene TRBJ1-1; D is possibly TRBD1 (5 bases). The CDR3 length is 12 residues. From germline, CDR1 is SGHNT and CDR2 YYREEE (reference sequence). V was clipped by 2 bases and J by 7 bases, with 9 bases between them. The CDR3 bases are TGTGCCAGCAGCTTCTTCGACAGTGAAGCTTTCTTT. Amino acid sequence: CASSFFDSEAFF.

This clonotype was picked up a small number of times. The chain is built from TRBV7-2 and TRBJ1-2; tentatively, D is TRBD1 (5 bases). V was clipped by 0 bases and J by 6 bases, with 11 bases between them. Germline CDR1 reads SGHTA; CDR2 reads FQGNSA. CDR3 length: 14 amino acids. The CDR3 bases are TGTGCCAGCAGCTTAGCGGGGCAGGGTGATGGCTACACCTTC. This gives the protein CASSLAGQGDGYTF.

This clonotype has more than one count but fewer than ten. The chain uses TRBV9 and TRBJ1-1; D remains unclear. Trimming stripped 3 bases from V and 9 bases from J, with 15 bases between. CDR3 length equals 13 residues. Germline-derived CDR1 and CDR2 are SGDLS and YYNGEE. This CDR3 reads CASSGGGELQAFF. As DNA, the CDR3 is TGTGCCAGCAGCGGGGGAGGAGAACTACAAGCTTTCTTT.

On this clonotype itself: Because the CDR3 is missing its conserved closing phenylalanine or tryptophan, this is likely a read error. J is TRBJ2-3 and V is TRBV24-1; 11 bases align to TRBD2. After removal of 4 bases from V and 9 bases from J, the junction contained 8 bases not matched to a gene. The CDR3 has 15 residues. The V gene's germline CDR1 is KGHDR and CDR2 SFDVKD. Here the CDR3 reads CATSDLTSGRSTQYL. DNA for the CDR3: TGTGCCACCAGTGACCTCACTAGCGGGAGATCAACGCAGTATCTT.

This clonotype was recorded a few times. The rearrangement links TRBV28 to TRBJ1-1; TRBD1 is a possible D gene (6 bases). The CDR3 loop spans 20 amino acids. CDR1 and CDR2 from the germline V gene are MDHEN and SYDVKM. The V end was cut by 3 bases, the J end by 0 bases, with 26 bases between. The CDR3 is CASSFHIPAGAAGLNTEAFF. Here the CDR3 DNA reads TGTGCCAGCAGTTTTCACATTCCGGCGGGGGCTGCGGGTTTGAACACTGAAGCTTTCTTT.

This clonotype was seen many times. V usage is TRBV28 and J usage is TRBJ2-7; no definite D call. Germline V CDR1 and CDR2: MDHEN, SYDVKM. This CDR3 region has 15 residues. V lost 6 bases and J 2 bases, leaving 17 bases between the germline ends. The CDR3 sequence is CASSGSPQVPYEQYV. CDR3 nucleotide sequence: TGTGCCAGCAGCGGGTCTCCGCAGGTTCCCTACGAGCAGTACGTC.

Only a few counts were recorded for this clonotype. This chain connects TRBV28 to TRBJ2-6; the match to TRBD1 covers 8 bases. There are 18 residues in the CDR3. The trim removed 7 bases at V and 0 bases at J, leaving 11 bases unmatched. Germline CDR1 reads MDHEN; CDR2 reads SYDVKM. The CDR3 nucleotides are TGTGCCAGCACTAGCCCGGGACAGGTACTCTCTGGGGCCAACGTCCTGACTTTC. It specifies CASTSPGQVLSGANVLTF.

This clonotype was seen ten or more times. The rearrangement joins TRBV4-3 to TRBJ1-5; no clear D. The germline V and J ends were trimmed by 0 bases and 1 base, with 7 bases remaining between them. Germline values: CDR1 LGHNA, CDR2 YSLEER. The CDR3 is 15 amino acids. CDR3 DNA: TGCGCCAGCAGCCAAGATGGAGGGAGCAATCAGCCCCAGCATTTT. Amino acids: CASSQDGGSNQPQHF.

Comment on this clonotype: The junction differs from germline at one of its ends, possibly a read error. This sequence joins TRBV20-1 and TRBJ2-7, with 8 nucleotides matching TRBD1. The germline V gene has CDR1 DFQATT and CDR2 SNEGSKA (reference sequence). The CDR3 has 13 residues. This CDR3 is CSARSAGGYGQYF. Written as DNA, the CDR3 is TGCAGTGCGAGGTCCGCAGGGGGCTACGGGCAGTACTTC.

The chain combines TRBV20-1 with TRBJ2-7; D is perhaps TRBD2 (6 bases). Germline V gives CDR1 DFQATT, CDR2 SNEGSKA (reference sequence). V shed 4 bases and J shed 2 bases, with 12 bases lying between them. The CDR3 is 13 amino acids. CDR3 amino acids: CSANRGAPYEQYF. DNA of the CDR3: TGCAGTGCTAACCGCGGGGCCCCCTACGAGCAGTACTTC.

The chain has TRBV20-1 and TRBJ1-5, with a weak D call TRBD1 (5 bases). The CDR3 totals 18 residues. Trimming removed 6 bases from V and 4 bases from J, with 28 bases in between. CDR1 DFQATT and CDR2 SNEGSKA come from the germline V gene (reference sequence). CDR3 nucleotide sequence: TGCAGTGCCGGGGCGAGGGGTTGGTCGGAGTATATGAATCAGCCCCAGCATTTT. Translating it yields CSAGARGWSEYMNQPQHF.

V usage is TRBV24-1 and J usage is TRBJ2-1; 10 bases match TRBD1. The V segment lost 4 bases and the J segment 9 bases; nucleotides outside the gene matches: 8. Germline CDR1 reads KGHDR; CDR2 reads SFDVKD. The CDR3 consists of 15 residues. This CDR3 is CATSEWGTGASEQFF. The CDR3 DNA reads as TGTGCCACCAGTGAATGGGGGACAGGGGCGAGTGAGCAGTTCTTC.

This clonotype was observed a few times. This chain connects TRBV20-1 to TRBJ2-3; 12 bases are a match to TRBD2. The germline V gene has CDR1 DFQATT and CDR2 SNEGSKA (reference sequence). Germline trimming cut 8 bases from V and 2 bases from J; bases unmatched to any gene: 8. This CDR3 has 15 amino acids. The DNA for the CDR3 is TGCAGTCCAAGGACTAGCGGGAAACCCACAGATACGCAGTATTTT. Its translation: CSPRTSGKPTDTQYF.

The genes are TRBV9 and TRBJ2-2; D gene uncertain. The CDR3 extends over 14 amino acids. V gave up 0 bases and J gave up 8 bases, with 11 bases separating them. Germline V lookup: CDR1 SGDLS, CDR2 YYNGEE. This CDR3 is CASSVAWTEGELFF. The DNA of the CDR3 is TGTGCCAGCAGCGTAGCTTGGACCGAGGGGGAGCTGTTTTTT.